This TCR beta chain derives from a study of shared clonotypes between healthy human individuals. About the study: The plates for each donor numbered three CD4 naive, three CD4 memory, two CD8 naive and one CD8 memory. General study results and limits: Despite large depth, rarefaction showed incomplete sorted-subset sequencing.

The CDR3 runs to 11 residues. Germline assignment: CDR1 GTSNPN and CDR2 SVGIG (reference sequence). With 0 bases removed from V and 7 bases from J, the gap between germline ends came to 6 bases. All participating donors were Caucasian adults from Nashville, Tennessee. This clone occurred once. The antigen remains unidentified. A roughly 200 ng quantity of DNA, roughly 32,000 T cell genomes, went into the sorted-subset replicate PCRs. The table came from immunoSEQ multiplex PCR; TCRdb's copy has only in-frame clones and leaves some out. The repertoire holds 550,000 to 850,000 clones, with less than 85% as singletons.

The chain is built from TRBV30 and TRBJ1-1; D not certain. This clonotype was sampled from a woman in her 30s in good health. The sequencing input was memory CD4+ T cells sorted from blood. Subset given: CD45RA-negative fraction. CDR3 nucleotides: TGTGCCTGGAGTGTGAACGTTGAAGCTTTCTTT. As protein: CAWSVNVEAFF. Based on the CDR3 plus reference TRBV30 and TRBJ1-1, the full variable domain is SQTIHQWPATLVQPVGSPLSLECTVEGTSNPNLYWYRQAAGRGLQLLFYSVGIGQISSEVPQNLSASRPQDRQFILSSKKLLLSDSGFYLCAWSVNVEAFFGQGTRLTVV.